Here is one T cell receptor (beta chain) with its context. Only in-frame clones appear in the TCRdb table, and some are missing; sequencing was by immunoSEQ multiplex PCR. Among approximately 94,000 clones listed, 80% to 90% were seen once. These data belong to a study of blood T cell repertoires in COVID-19. Study-wide context: T cells, B-cell-depleted T cells, or PBMCs provided the cDNA or gDNA that served as material.

V dropped 7 bases and J dropped 7; count of bases not matched to a gene: 10. CDR1 and CDR2 (germline): MGHDK, SYGVNS. The CDR3 sequence is 16 residues long. Input material: peripheral blood. The rearrangement uses TRBV25-1 and TRBJ1-6; TRBD1 agrees at 10 bases. This receptor was identified in a man between 60 and 75 years old with acute or convalescent COVID-19. CDR3 sequence (DNA): TGTGCCAGCACCGAGGGACAGGGGTGGTTGAATTCACCCCTCCACTTT. This gives the protein CASTEGQGWLNSPLHF.